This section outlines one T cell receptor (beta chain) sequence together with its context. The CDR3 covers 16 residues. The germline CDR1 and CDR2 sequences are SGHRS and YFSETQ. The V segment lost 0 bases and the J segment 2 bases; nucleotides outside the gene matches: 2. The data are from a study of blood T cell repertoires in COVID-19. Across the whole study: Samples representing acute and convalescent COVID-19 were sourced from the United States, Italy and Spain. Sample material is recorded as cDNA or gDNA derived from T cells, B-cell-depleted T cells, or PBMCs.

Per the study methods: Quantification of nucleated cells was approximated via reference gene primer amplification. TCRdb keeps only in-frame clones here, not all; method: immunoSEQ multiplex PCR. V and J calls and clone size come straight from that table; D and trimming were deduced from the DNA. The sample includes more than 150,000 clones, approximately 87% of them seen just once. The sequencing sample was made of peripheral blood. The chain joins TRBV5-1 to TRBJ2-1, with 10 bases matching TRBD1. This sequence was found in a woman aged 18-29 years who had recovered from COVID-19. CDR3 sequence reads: CASSLGTGGTYNEQFF. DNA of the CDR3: TGCGCCAGCAGCTTGGGGACAGGGGGTACCTACAATGAGCAGTTCTTC.